This T cell receptor beta chain was captured by sequencing in a study of shared clonotypes between healthy human individuals. Naive CD8 cells lacked CD45RO and underwent positive selection for CCR7, leaving out terminally differentiated effector memory CD45RA+ cells. Looked up from germline, CDR1 is SQVTM and CDR2 is ANQGSEA. This CDR3 has 17 residues. Germline trimming cut 6 bases from V and 5 bases from J; bases unmatched to any gene: 18. Original processing methods: Filtering differed since immunoSEQ provided only junctions, with no quality scores. Assay: immunoSEQ multiplex PCR; the TCRdb copy retains only in-frame clones and omits some. V and J calls plus clone size are reproduced from that table; the DNA served to infer D and trimming. The sample yields some 2,100,000 clones, 90% to 95% seen once.

The receptor was derived from a man between 18 and 35 years old in good health. Some clones in this sample may be carry-over from other donors' samples. This chain connects TRBV29-1 to TRBJ2-7, with 11 nucleotides matching TRBD2. Sequenced: naive CD8+ T cells from PBMCs. The CDR3 sequence is CSVTKGLAEAVENEQYF. The DNA of the CDR3 is TGCAGCGTGACAAAGGGACTAGCGGAGGCGGTGGAGAACGAGCAGTACTTC.